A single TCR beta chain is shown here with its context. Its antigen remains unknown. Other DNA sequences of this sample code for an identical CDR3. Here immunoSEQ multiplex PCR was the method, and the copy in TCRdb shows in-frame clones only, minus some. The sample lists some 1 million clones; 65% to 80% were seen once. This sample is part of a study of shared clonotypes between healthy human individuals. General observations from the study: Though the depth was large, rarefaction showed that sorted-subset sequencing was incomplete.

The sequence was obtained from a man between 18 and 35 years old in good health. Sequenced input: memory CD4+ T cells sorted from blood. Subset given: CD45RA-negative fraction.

In DNA form, the CDR3 reads TGCGCCAGCAGCTTGGACAGGGGTCCTGAAGCTTTCTTT. This encodes CASSLDRGPEAFF. The chain employs TRBV5-1 and TRBJ1-1, with TRBD1 matching 7 bases. Germline CDR1 SGHRS, CDR2 YFSETQ. Unmatched junction bases numbered 2, after V lost 0 bases and J lost 6 bases. The CDR3 contains 13 residues.